The clone carrying this T cell receptor beta chain has more than one count but fewer than ten. Treg sorting used a CD4+CD25+CD127-/low gate. A single record per CDR3 protein comes from TCRdb applying MiXCR to the 5' RACE reads. The sample gives 50,000 to 65,000 distinct CDR3 sequences, less than 25% of which show up once; 2.5% to 3.5% is in the top ten. Germline CDR1 is SGHTA and CDR2 is FQGTGA. This CDR3 comprises 12 residues. Trimming stripped 4 bases from V and 7 bases from J, with 7 bases between. Sequencing used tumor-infiltrating Tregs sorted from the breast tumor. The TCR sequence derives from a female donor with breast cancer. The chain joins TRBV7-3 to TRBJ2-2; no definite D call. The CDR3 DNA reads as TGTGCCAGCAGCTCCTTTGGCGGGGAGCTGTTTTTT. This sequence encodes CASSSFGGELFF.